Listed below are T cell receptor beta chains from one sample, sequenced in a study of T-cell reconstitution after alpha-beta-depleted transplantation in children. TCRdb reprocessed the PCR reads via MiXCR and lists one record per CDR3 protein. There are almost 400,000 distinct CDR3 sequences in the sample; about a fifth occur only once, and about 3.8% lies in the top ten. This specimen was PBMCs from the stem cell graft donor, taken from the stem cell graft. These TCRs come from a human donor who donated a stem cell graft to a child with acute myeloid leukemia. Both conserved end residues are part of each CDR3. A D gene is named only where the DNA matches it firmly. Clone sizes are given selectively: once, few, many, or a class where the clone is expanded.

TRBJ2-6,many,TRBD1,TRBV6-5,TGTGCCAGCAGTTACGCGAGACAGGGAATCTCTGGGGCCAACGTCCTGACTTTC,CASSYARQGISGANVLTF
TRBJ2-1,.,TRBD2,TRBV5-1,TGCGCCAGCAGCTTGAGTACTAGCGGGAGGAATGAGCAGTTCTTC,CASSLSTSGRNEQFF
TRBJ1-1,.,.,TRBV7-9,TGTGCCAGCAGCTACTTTAGGACTGAAGCTTTCTTT,CASSYFRTEAFF
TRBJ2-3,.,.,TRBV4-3,TGCGCCAGTAGGGAGGACGGGGCCGTAACAACAGATACGCAGTATTTT,CASREDGAVTTDTQYF
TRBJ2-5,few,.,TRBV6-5,TGTGCCAGCGCGGAGGGGGCAGAGACCCAGTACTTC,CASAEGAETQYF
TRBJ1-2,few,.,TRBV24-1,TGTGCCACCAGTGATTTTTCGGCGGGCGGCTACACCTTC,CATSDFSAGGYTF
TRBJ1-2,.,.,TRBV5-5,TGTGCCAGCAGCTTGGGAGTTAGGGTAGTGGATGGCTACACCTTC,CASSLGVRVVDGYTF
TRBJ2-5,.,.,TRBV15,TGTGCCACCAGCAGAGATCTCCAAGTAAGAGAGACCCAGTACTTC,CATSRDLQVRETQYF
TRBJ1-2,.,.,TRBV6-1,TGTGCCAGCAGTCGTACCGGGACACCATCTAACTATGGCTACACCTTC,CASSRTGTPSNYGYTF
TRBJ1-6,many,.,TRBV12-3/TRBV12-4,TGTGCCAGCAGTTTTTGGACGGATAATTCACCCCTCCACTTT,CASSFWTDNSPLHF
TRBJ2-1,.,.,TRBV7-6,TGTGCCAGCAGCTTAGCTGGCGCACTCAATGAGCAGTTCTTC,CASSLAGALNEQFF
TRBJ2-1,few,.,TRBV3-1,TGTGCCAGCAGCCAAGATCTTGAGCAGTTCTTC,CASSQDLEQFF
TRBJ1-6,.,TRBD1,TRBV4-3,TGCGCCAGCAGCCCAAGTCATGGAAACAGGGACAGGGGTTTTTCACCCCTCCACTTT,CASSPSHGNRDRGFSPLHF
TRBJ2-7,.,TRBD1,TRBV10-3,TGTGCCATCCAGACAGGGACCTACGAGCAGTACTTC,CAIQTGTYEQYF
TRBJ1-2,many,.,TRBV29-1,TGCAGCGTCAGCCCGAGGATGGGCTACACCTTC,CSVSPRMGYTF
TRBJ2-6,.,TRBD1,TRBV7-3,TGTGCCAGCAGCTCCTATCCCTGGGACAGGGAAGATACGGGGGCCAACGTCCTGACTTTC,CASSSYPWDREDTGANVLTF
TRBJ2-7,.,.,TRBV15,TGTGCCACCAGCCCCAGACTAGATCACGAGCAGTACTTC,CATSPRLDHEQYF
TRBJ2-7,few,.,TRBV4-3,TGCGCCAGCAGCCAAGAGTCGGTGGGATGGTACGAGCAGTACTTC,CASSQESVGWYEQYF
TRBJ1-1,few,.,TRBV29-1,TGCAGCGTTGACCGGGGTTCGGCTTTCTTT,CSVDRGSAFF
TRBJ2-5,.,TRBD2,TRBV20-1,TGCAGTGCTAGAGATTTTCGGTCGGGAGGGCAAGGTGCCGGGGCCCCAGAGACCCAGTACTTC,CSARDFRSGGQGAGAPETQYF
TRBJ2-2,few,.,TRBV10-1,TGCGCCAGCAGTGACAGTATCGGGATTGAGGGCGGGGAGCTGTTTTTT,CASSDSIGIEGGELFF
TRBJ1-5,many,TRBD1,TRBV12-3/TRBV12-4,TGTGCCAGCAGTTACACAGGGACAGGAGGGCCCCAGCATTTT,CASSYTGTGGPQHF
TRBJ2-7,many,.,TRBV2,TGTGCCAGCAGTGGATACGAGCAGTACTTC,CASSGYEQYF
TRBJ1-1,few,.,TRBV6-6,TGTGCCAGCATCCGACTGGTGAACACTGAAGCTTTCTTT,CASIRLVNTEAFF